These T cell receptor beta chains were read from a single sample in a study of blood T cell repertoires in COVID-19. TCRdb keeps only in-frame clones here, not all; method: immunoSEQ multiplex PCR. Found here are approximately 190,000 clones, approximately 86% of them singletons; the top ten hold around 25%. Sequencing input: PBMCs or T cells enriched from blood (not recorded which). The receptors were sampled from a woman aged 40 to 50 in a cohort exposed to, infected with or recovered from COVID-19 (not recorded which). The CDR3 runs from the conserved cysteine through the conserved F or W. The D gene is left open where the match is weak. Expanded clones are given a class, and other clones once, few, many or no size at all.

clone size: .
J gene: TRBJ1-2
D gene: TRBD1
V gene: TRBV7-6
CDR3 protein: CASSSGQGLTVNYGYTF
CDR3 DNA: TGTGCCAGCAGCTCGGGACAGGGGCTAACTGTGAACTATGGCTACACCTTC

clone size: .
J gene: TRBJ1-1
D gene: TRBD1
V gene: TRBV5-6
CDR3 protein: CASSNEDRRAGFTEAFF
CDR3 DNA: TGTGCCAGCAGCAACGAGGACAGGCGGGCTGGGTTCACTGAAGCTTTCTTT

clone size: .
J gene: TRBJ1-2
D gene: .
V gene: TRBV27
CDR3 protein: CASSLFRPTGYSNYGYTF
CDR3 DNA: TGTGCCAGCAGTTTATTTCGCCCCACAGGTTACTCTAACTATGGCTACACCTTC

clone size: .
J gene: TRBJ2-7
D gene: TRBD2
V gene: TRBV29-1
CDR3 protein: CSARAGSSYEQYF
CDR3 DNA: TGCAGCGCTCGAGCGGGGAGCTCCTACGAGCAGTACTTC

clone size: .
J gene: TRBJ1-1
D gene: .
V gene: TRBV9
CDR3 protein: CASSPRREDTEAFF
CDR3 DNA: TGTGCCAGCAGCCCCAGAAGGGAGGACACTGAAGCTTTCTTT

clone size: .
J gene: TRBJ2-3
D gene: TRBD1
V gene: TRBV9
CDR3 protein: CASSRDRGSTDTQYF
CDR3 DNA: TGTGCCAGCAGCCGGGACAGGGGCTCGACAGATACGCAGTATTTT

clone size: .
J gene: TRBJ1-1
D gene: .
V gene: TRBV7-2
CDR3 protein: CASTLGGGGGPRKEAFF
CDR3 DNA: TGTGCCAGCACCCTAGGGGGGGGCGGGGGGCCCCGGAAAGAAGCTTTCTTT

clone size: .
J gene: TRBJ2-7
D gene: TRBD1
V gene: TRBV9
CDR3 protein: CASSSAAGQGYEQYF
CDR3 DNA: TGTGCCAGCAGCAGTGCGGCAGGACAGGGCTACGAGCAGTACTTC

clone size: .
J gene: TRBJ2-2
D gene: TRBD1
V gene: TRBV4-1
CDR3 protein: CASSLTGGNTGELFF
CDR3 DNA: TGCGCCAGCAGCCTAACAGGGGGAAACACCGGGGAGCTGTTTTTT

clone size: .
J gene: TRBJ1-1
D gene: TRBD1
V gene: TRBV9
CDR3 protein: CASTAGTGPNTEAFF
CDR3 DNA: TGTGCCAGCACCGCGGGGACAGGTCCGAACACTGAAGCTTTCTTT

clone size: .
J gene: TRBJ2-1
D gene: .
V gene: TRBV6-2/TRBV6-3
CDR3 protein: CASSPPLHVSYNEQFF
CDR3 DNA: TGTGCCAGCAGTCCCCCTTTACACGTGTCCTACAATGAGCAGTTCTTC

clone size: .
J gene: TRBJ2-7
D gene: .
V gene: TRBV10-3
CDR3 protein: CAIRQGPRGLQSYEQYF
CDR3 DNA: TGTGCCATCAGGCAGGGGCCAAGGGGCTTGCAATCCTACGAGCAGTACTTC

clone size: .
J gene: TRBJ1-1
D gene: TRBD1
V gene: TRBV6-5
CDR3 protein: CASRPRDRGPEAFF
CDR3 DNA: TGTGCCAGCAGACCTCGGGACAGAGGGCCTGAAGCTTTCTTT

clone size: .
J gene: TRBJ2-2
D gene: TRBD2
V gene: TRBV6-4
CDR3 protein: CASSEYGLAGAGELFF
CDR3 DNA: TGTGCCAGCAGTGAGTATGGACTAGCGGGCGCCGGGGAGCTGTTTTTT

clone size: .
J gene: TRBJ2-1
D gene: .
V gene: TRBV4-3
CDR3 protein: CASSQELQRRYNEQFF
CDR3 DNA: TGCGCCAGCAGCCAAGAACTGCAGCGGCGATACAATGAGCAGTTCTTC

clone size: .
J gene: TRBJ1-2
D gene: .
V gene: TRBV20-1
CDR3 protein: CSASQTNYGYTF
CDR3 DNA: TGCAGTGCTAGTCAGACTAACTATGGCTACACCTTC

clone size: many
J gene: TRBJ1-2
D gene: .
V gene: TRBV21-1
CDR3 protein: CASSKGRVDNYGYTF
CDR3 DNA: TGTGCCAGCAGCAAAGGACGGGTGGATAACTATGGCTACACCTTC

clone size: .
J gene: TRBJ2-4
D gene: TRBD1
V gene: TRBV11-3
CDR3 protein: CASADRGGKNIQYF
CDR3 DNA: TGTGCCAGCGCTGACAGGGGAGGCAAAAACATTCAGTACTTC

clone size: .
J gene: TRBJ2-7
D gene: TRBD1
V gene: TRBV5-8
CDR3 protein: CASSSRDRGYEQYF
CDR3 DNA: TGTGCCAGCAGCTCCCGGGACAGAGGCTACGAGCAGTACTTC

clone size: .
J gene: TRBJ2-7
D gene: .
V gene: TRBV28
CDR3 protein: CASSLPSGGWRGASYEQYF
CDR3 DNA: TGTGCCAGCAGTTTACCGTCAGGGGGGTGGCGGGGTGCCTCCTACGAGCAGTACTTC

clone size: .
J gene: TRBJ1-2
D gene: .
V gene: TRBV20-1
CDR3 protein: CSASAGFSYGYTF
CDR3 DNA: TGCAGTGCTAGTGCCGGTTTTAGCTATGGCTACACCTTC

clone size: .
J gene: TRBJ2-5
D gene: .
V gene: TRBV12-3/TRBV12-4
CDR3 protein: CASSFPGEKTQYF
CDR3 DNA: TGTGCCAGCAGTTTCCCGGGGGAGAAGACCCAGTACTTC

clone size: once
J gene: TRBJ2-7
D gene: TRBD1
V gene: TRBV7-8
CDR3 protein: CASSRDSTYEQYF
CDR3 DNA: TGTGCCAGCAGCCGGGACAGTACCTACGAGCAGTACTTC

clone size: .
J gene: TRBJ1-5
D gene: TRBD1
V gene: TRBV4-1
CDR3 protein: CASSNRGVNQPQHF
CDR3 DNA: TGCGCCAGCAGTAACAGGGGCGTCAATCAGCCCCAGCATTTT

clone size: once
J gene: TRBJ2-7
D gene: .
V gene: TRBV5-6
CDR3 protein: CASSLRLRAYEQYF
CDR3 DNA: TGTGCCAGCAGCTTGCGCCTTCGGGCCTACGAGCAGTACTTC

clone size: .
J gene: TRBJ2-5
D gene: TRBD2
V gene: TRBV10-3
CDR3 protein: CAISDKPSGEETQYF
CDR3 DNA: TGTGCCATCAGTGACAAGCCCAGCGGGGAAGAGACCCAGTACTTC

clone size: .
J gene: TRBJ1-1
D gene: TRBD1
V gene: TRBV15
CDR3 protein: CATSRLRDRGLPEAFF
CDR3 DNA: TGTGCCACCAGCAGACTCCGGGACAGGGGGCTGCCTGAAGCTTTCTTT

clone size: .
J gene: TRBJ2-5
D gene: .
V gene: TRBV18
CDR3 protein: CASSPIQDQETQYF
CDR3 DNA: TGTGCCAGCTCACCAATACAGGATCAAGAGACCCAGTACTTC

clone size: .
J gene: TRBJ2-3
D gene: TRBD2
V gene: TRBV12-5
CDR3 protein: CASGLAGTRGPDTQYF
CDR3 DNA: TGTGCTAGTGGTTTGGCAGGGACTAGAGGTCCAGATACGCAGTATTTT

clone size: .
J gene: TRBJ2-3
D gene: TRBD2
V gene: TRBV3-1/TRBV3-2
CDR3 protein: CASSQRTSGRFKDTQYF
CDR3 DNA: TGTGCCAGCAGCCAGAGGACTAGCGGGAGGTTTAAAGATACGCAGTATTTT

clone size: .
J gene: TRBJ1-1
D gene: TRBD1
V gene: TRBV28
CDR3 protein: CASSFNYDRGMNTEAFF
CDR3 DNA: TGTGCCAGCAGTTTTAACTATGACAGGGGAATGAACACTGAAGCTTTCTTT

clone size: .
J gene: TRBJ2-1
D gene: TRBD2
V gene: TRBV3-1/TRBV3-2
CDR3 protein: CASSSLAGGYNEQFF
CDR3 DNA: TGTGCCAGCAGCTCACTAGCGGGAGGGTACAATGAGCAGTTCTTC

clone size: .
J gene: TRBJ1-1
D gene: .
V gene: TRBV7-9
CDR3 protein: CASSFNRENTEAFF
CDR3 DNA: TGTGCCAGCAGCTTTAACAGGGAAAACACTGAAGCTTTCTTT

clone size: .
J gene: TRBJ2-3
D gene: TRBD2
V gene: TRBV6-1
CDR3 protein: CASLAGDTQYF
CDR3 DNA: TGTGCCAGCCTAGCGGGGGATACGCAGTATTTT

clone size: .
J gene: TRBJ1-1
D gene: .
V gene: TRBV10-2
CDR3 protein: CASSGAKNTEAFF
CDR3 DNA: TGCGCCAGCAGTGGAGCAAAGAACACTGAAGCTTTCTTT

clone size: .
J gene: TRBJ2-7
D gene: TRBD2
V gene: TRBV27
CDR3 protein: CASSLSSSGRSHEQYF
CDR3 DNA: TGTGCCAGCAGTTTATCGTCTAGCGGGAGGTCCCACGAGCAGTACTTC

clone size: .
J gene: TRBJ2-1
D gene: .
V gene: TRBV27
CDR3 protein: CASSLGRAVTQFF
CDR3 DNA: TGTGCCAGCAGTTTAGGACGAGCGGTGACGCAGTTCTTC

clone size: .
J gene: TRBJ1-2
D gene: .
V gene: TRBV3-1/TRBV3-2
CDR3 protein: CASSHGGGGGYTF
CDR3 DNA: TGTGCCAGCAGCCACGGGGGCGGGGGTGGCTACACCTTC

clone size: .
J gene: TRBJ1-2
D gene: .
V gene: TRBV29-1
CDR3 protein: CSVEEEEGLYGYTF
CDR3 DNA: TGCAGCGTTGAAGAGGAGGAGGGGCTCTATGGCTACACCTTC

clone size: .
J gene: TRBJ2-1
D gene: TRBD2
V gene: TRBV24-1
CDR3 protein: CATSEALAGASNEQFF
CDR3 DNA: TGTGCCACCAGTGAGGCCCTAGCGGGGGCCAGCAATGAGCAGTTCTTC

clone size: .
J gene: TRBJ1-1
D gene: .
V gene: TRBV5-4
CDR3 protein: CASSLTEVNTEAFF
CDR3 DNA: TGTGCCAGCAGCTTGACTGAGGTGAACACTGAAGCTTTCTTT

clone size: many
J gene: TRBJ1-6
D gene: TRBD1
V gene: TRBV11-2
CDR3 protein: CASSPGQAGYNSPLHF
CDR3 DNA: TGTGCCAGCAGCCCGGGACAGGCTGGCTATAATTCACCCCTCCACTTT

clone size: once
J gene: TRBJ2-7
D gene: .
V gene: TRBV6-5
CDR3 protein: CASNLRRVYEQYF
CDR3 DNA: TGTGCCAGCAATTTAAGGAGGGTCTACGAGCAGTACTTC

clone size: .
J gene: TRBJ1-2
D gene: .
V gene: TRBV7-9
CDR3 protein: CASSLVGEINYGYTF
CDR3 DNA: TGTGCCAGCAGCCTAGTCGGAGAAATTAACTATGGCTACACCTTC

clone size: .
J gene: TRBJ1-1
D gene: .
V gene: TRBV28
CDR3 protein: CASSWALVKPAEAFF
CDR3 DNA: TGTGCCAGCAGCTGGGCCCTCGTGAAGCCGGCTGAAGCTTTCTTT

clone size: .
J gene: TRBJ2-2
D gene: TRBD2
V gene: TRBV18
CDR3 protein: CASSPPGRDLNTGELFF
CDR3 DNA: TGTGCCAGCTCACCACCCGGGAGGGATTTGAACACCGGGGAGCTGTTTTTT

clone size: .
J gene: TRBJ2-7
D gene: TRBD2
V gene: TRBV4-1
CDR3 protein: CASSLFPGTSGYEQYF
CDR3 DNA: TGCGCCAGCAGCTTATTCCCCGGGACTAGCGGCTACGAGCAGTACTTC

clone size: .
J gene: TRBJ1-6
D gene: TRBD1
V gene: TRBV27
CDR3 protein: CASSAGTGASPLHF
CDR3 DNA: TGTGCCAGCAGTGCCGGGACAGGGGCTTCACCCCTCCACTTT